The next 16 T cell receptor beta chains were all read from a single sample in a study of OX40 agonist ivuxolimab in advanced cancers. TCRdb's copy holds only in-frame clones and misses some; the assay was immunoSEQ multiplex PCR. Of around 74,000 clones listed, around 90% are singletons. The sequencing here drew on CD4+ or CD8+ T cells sorted from blood, taken in a trial of the OX40 agonist ivuxolimab. Every receptor here comes from an adult with an advanced solid tumor such as melanoma, head and neck, liver or kidney cancer.

This chain connects TRBV6-4 to TRBJ2-5; TRBD2 might be the D (6 bases). Trimming took off 0 bases at V and 1 base at J, with 9 bases between the two ends. CDR1 is MRHNA and CDR2 is SNTAGT in the germline V gene. The CDR3 contains 15 residues. The CDR3 protein is CASSDSVGGQETQYF. CDR3 sequence (DNA): TGTGCCAGCAGTGACTCGGTCGGGGGCCAAGAGACCCAGTACTTC.

The CDR3 DNA reads TGTGCCAGTAGTCACATCCTTTCAGGGGGCGCTTATGGCTACACCTTC. It yields the protein CASSHILSGGAYGYTF. This sequence joins TRBV19 and TRBJ1-2; TRBD1 aligns across 8 bases. Trimming removed 5 bases from V and 5 bases from J; junction bases left unmatched: 13. Germline CDR1 LNHDA, CDR2 SQIVND (reference sequence). The CDR3 consists of 16 residues.

The chain carries TRBV4-2 and TRBJ2-2, with D uncertain. This CDR3 region has 13 residues. The germline V gene encodes CDR1 LGHNA and CDR2 YNFKEQ. The V end was cut by 3 bases, the J end by 1 base, with 3 bases between. Written as DNA, the CDR3 is TGTGCCAGCAGCCAGAAGAACACCGGGGAGCTGTTTTTT. Its translation: CASSQKNTGELFF.

This sequence joins TRBV7-9 and TRBJ1-4; TRBD1 agrees at 11 bases. Germline-derived CDR1 and CDR2 are SEHNR and FQNEAQ (reference sequence). This CDR3 is 16 amino acids long. V trimming: 4 bases; J trimming: 7 bases; junction bases outside the gene matches: 8. The CDR3, as DNA: TGTGCCAGCAGCTACCGGACAGGGGGCGAAGTTGAAAAACTGTTTTTT. Residues: CASSYRTGGEVEKLFF.

As regards this clone: One end of the junction varies from germline; a read error may be responsible. The gene calls are TRBV13 and TRBJ2-4, with D perhaps assigned TRBD1 or TRBD2 (5 bases each). CDR3 length: 15 amino acids. Germline lookup yields CDR1 PRHDT and CDR2 FYEKMQ (reference sequence). The CDR3 region is CAGSLEGSGKNIQYF. CDR3 sequence (DNA): TGTGCCGGCAGCTTAGAGGGGTCTGGCAAAAACATTCAGTACTTC.

As DNA, the CDR3 is TGTGCCAGCAGTCTCCAGCGTGAGCAGTTCTTC. It is translated as CASSLQREQFF. The chain has TRBV2 and TRBJ2-1; D remains unclear. The V end was cut by 5 bases, the J end by 9 bases, with 8 bases between. The CDR3 is 11 amino acids. Germline V gene data show CDR1 as SNHLY and CDR2 as FYNNEI.

CDR3 in DNA: TGTGCCAGCAGCTTGTCCGTAGGGTACGAGCAGTACTTC. Protein product: CASSLSVGYEQYF. The V and J genes are TRBV5-6 and TRBJ2-7; D remains ambiguous. The CDR3 is made up of 13 amino acids. The V end lost 1 base, the J end lost 4 bases, and 9 bases lay between the germline ends. Germline lookup yields CDR1 SGHDT and CDR2 YYEEEE.

This chain connects TRBV5-5 to TRBJ1-1; D gene uncertain. V lost 3 bases to trimming and J lost 5 bases, with 11 bases between them. This CDR3 is 13 amino acids long. Germline lookup yields CDR1 SGHKS and CDR2 YYEKEE (reference sequence). CDR3 in DNA: TGTGCCAGCAGCTCGGACCACGGTACTGAAGCTTTCTTT. This encodes CASSSDHGTEAFF.

This chain uses TRBV12-2 with TRBJ2-7; the table's D call of TRBD1 was not tested on the DNA. TRBV12-2 is annotated as a pseudogene. The CDR3 covers 13 residues. The CDR3 bases are TGTGCAAGTCGCTTAGTTAAGGGGAACGAGCAGTACTTC. This gives the protein CASRLVKGNEQYF.

The genes are TRBV27 and TRBJ2-7; 7 positions agree with TRBD1. Germline CDR1 is MNHEY and CDR2 is SMNVEV (reference sequence). The CDR3 is made up of 16 amino acids. V gave up 5 bases and J gave up 3 bases; unmatched junction bases: 13. In DNA form, the CDR3 reads TGTGCCAGCAGTCCTTCGACAGGGCCGGTGTTCTACGAGCAGTACTTC. Protein sequence: CASSPSTGPVFYEQYF.

This clone was counted once. The rearrangement joins TRBV27 to TRBJ1-1; maybe TRBD1 (5 bases). Trimming left V 4 bases short and J 3 bases short, with 9 bases between. CDR1 and CDR2 (germline): MNHEY, SMNVEV (reference sequence). The CDR3 is made up of 13 amino acids. The CDR3 nucleotides are TGTGCCAGCAGTTGGGGGGAGGACACTGAAGCTTTCTTT. It is translated as CASSWGEDTEAFF.

The genes are TRBV4-3 and TRBJ1-1; no definite D call. Germline assignment: CDR1 LGHNA and CDR2 YSLEER. V was clipped by 1 base and J by 3 bases, with 12 bases between them. This CDR3 is built from 15 residues. The CDR3 spells CASSQGPTAYTEAFF. CDR3 nucleotides: TGCGCCAGCAGCCAAGGTCCAACAGCATACACTGAAGCTTTCTTT.

The chain couples TRBV4-1 to TRBJ1-1, with D possibly being TRBD1 (5 bases). Germline CDR1 reads MGHRA; CDR2 reads YSYEKL. With 2 bases removed from V and 4 bases from J, the gap between germline ends came to 14 bases. The CDR3 extends over 15 amino acids. The CDR3 here is CASSQSGMEGTEAFF. CDR3 bases: TGCGCCAGCAGCCAATCAGGGATGGAGGGCACTGAAGCTTTCTTT.

The J gene is TRBJ2-5, the V gene TRBV10-2, with TRBD2 identical over 12 bases. The length of the CDR3 is 14 residues. The V gene's germline CDR1 is WSHSY and CDR2 SAAADI. With 6 bases clipped from V and 4 bases from J, the junction kept 3 bases outside the gene matches. For the CDR3, the DNA is TGCGCCAGCAGCCTAGCGGGGGGGGGAGAGACCCAGTACTTC. It translates to CASSLAGGGETQYF.

The chain carries TRBV5-4 and TRBJ1-2; no clear D. The length of the CDR3 is 14 residues. V lost 4 bases and J 2 bases, leaving 12 bases between the germline ends. Per the germline V gene, CDR1 is SGHNT and CDR2 is YYREEE (reference sequence). Written as DNA, the CDR3 is TGTGCCAGCAGCCTGACCGGGGAGAACTATGGCTACACCTTC. Residues: CASSLTGENYGYTF.

This chain joins TRBV27 and TRBJ2-7; TRBD2 might be the D (6 bases). This CDR3 is built from 15 residues. V gave up 3 bases and J gave up 5 bases, with 17 bases separating them. Germline CDR1 reads MNHEY; CDR2 reads SMNVEV (reference sequence). The CDR3 coding sequence is TGTGCCAGCAGTTTTGGAGGGAACCAACTGAACGAGCAGTACTTC. Translation: CASSFGGNQLNEQYF.